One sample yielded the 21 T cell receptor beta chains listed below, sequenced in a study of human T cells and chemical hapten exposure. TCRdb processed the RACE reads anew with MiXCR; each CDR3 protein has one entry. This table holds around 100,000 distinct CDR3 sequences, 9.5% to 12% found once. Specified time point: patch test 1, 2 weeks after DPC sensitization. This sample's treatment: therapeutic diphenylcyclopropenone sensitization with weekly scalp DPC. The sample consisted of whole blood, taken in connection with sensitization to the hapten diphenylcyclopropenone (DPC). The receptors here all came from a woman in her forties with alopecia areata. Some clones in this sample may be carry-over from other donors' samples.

The DNA of the CDR3 is TGCGCCAGCAGCTTGTTTGGGGACTACTCCTACAATGAGCAGTTCTTC. It translates to CASSLFGDYSYNEQFF. The gene calls are TRBV5-1 and TRBJ2-1; 7 nucleotides line up with TRBD2. The CDR3 spans 16 residues. Trimming removed 1 base from V and 0 bases from J; junction bases left unmatched: 4. Germline CDR1 reads SGHRS; CDR2 reads YFSETQ.

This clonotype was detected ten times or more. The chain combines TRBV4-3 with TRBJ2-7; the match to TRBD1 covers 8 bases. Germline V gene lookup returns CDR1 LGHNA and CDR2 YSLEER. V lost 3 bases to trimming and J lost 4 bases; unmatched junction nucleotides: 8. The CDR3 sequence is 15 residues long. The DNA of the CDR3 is TGCGCCAGCAGCCAGGCGAACAGGGGGAAGTACGAGCAGTACTTC. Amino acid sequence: CASSQANRGKYEQYF.

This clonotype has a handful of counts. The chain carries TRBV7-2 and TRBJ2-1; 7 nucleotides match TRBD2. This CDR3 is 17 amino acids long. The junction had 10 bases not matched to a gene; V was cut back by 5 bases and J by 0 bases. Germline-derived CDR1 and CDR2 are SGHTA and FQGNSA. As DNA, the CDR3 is TGTGCCAGCAGCCCCCGGGGTGCGGGGGACTCCTACAATGAGCAGTTCTTC. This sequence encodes CASSPRGAGDSYNEQFF.

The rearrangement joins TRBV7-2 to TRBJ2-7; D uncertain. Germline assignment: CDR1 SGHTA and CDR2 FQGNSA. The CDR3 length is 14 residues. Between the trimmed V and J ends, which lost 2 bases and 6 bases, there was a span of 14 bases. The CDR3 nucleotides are TGTGCCAGCAGCTTACACCGGCCTCCGGGCGAGCAGTACTTC. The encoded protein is CASSLHRPPGEQYF.

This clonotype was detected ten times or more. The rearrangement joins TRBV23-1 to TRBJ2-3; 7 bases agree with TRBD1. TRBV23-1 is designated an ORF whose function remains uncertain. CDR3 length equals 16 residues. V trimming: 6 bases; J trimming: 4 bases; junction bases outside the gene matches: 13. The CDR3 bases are TGCGCCAGCAGCCAACCCGACAGGGAAGGTGCAGATACGCAGTATTTT. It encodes CASSQPDREGADTQYF.

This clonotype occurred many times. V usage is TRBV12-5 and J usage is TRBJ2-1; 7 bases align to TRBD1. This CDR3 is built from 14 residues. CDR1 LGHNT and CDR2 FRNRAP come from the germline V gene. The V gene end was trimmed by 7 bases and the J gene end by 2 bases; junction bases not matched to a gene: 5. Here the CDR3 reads CASATGQPYNEQFF. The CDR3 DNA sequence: TGTGCTAGTGCCACGGGACAGCCCTACAATGAGCAGTTCTTC.

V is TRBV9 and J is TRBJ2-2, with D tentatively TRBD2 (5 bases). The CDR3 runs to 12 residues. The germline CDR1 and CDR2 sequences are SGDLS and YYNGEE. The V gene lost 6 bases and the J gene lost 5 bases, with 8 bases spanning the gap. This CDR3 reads CASNRGTGELFF. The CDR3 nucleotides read TGTGCCAGCAACCGGGGTACCGGGGAGCTGTTTTTT.

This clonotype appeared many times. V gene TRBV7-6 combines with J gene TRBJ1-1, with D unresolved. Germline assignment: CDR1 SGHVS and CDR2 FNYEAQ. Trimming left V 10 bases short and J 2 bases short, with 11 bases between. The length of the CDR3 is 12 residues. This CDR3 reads CATISGNTEAFF. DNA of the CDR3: TGTGCCACCATATCGGGTAACACTGAAGCTTTCTTT. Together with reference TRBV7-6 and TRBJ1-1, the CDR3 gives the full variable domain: GAGVSQSPRYKVTKRGQDVALRCDPISGHVSLYWYRQALGQGPEFLTYFNYEAQQDKSGLPNDRFSAERPEGSISTLTIQRTEQRDSAMYRCATISGNTEAFFGQGTRLTVV.

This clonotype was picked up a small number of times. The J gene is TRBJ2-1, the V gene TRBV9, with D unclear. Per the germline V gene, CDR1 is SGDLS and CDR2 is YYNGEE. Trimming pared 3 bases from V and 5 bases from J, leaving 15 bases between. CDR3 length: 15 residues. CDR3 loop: CASSERGDPDNEQFF. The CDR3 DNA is TGTGCCAGCAGCGAAAGAGGTGACCCGGACAATGAGCAGTTCTTC.

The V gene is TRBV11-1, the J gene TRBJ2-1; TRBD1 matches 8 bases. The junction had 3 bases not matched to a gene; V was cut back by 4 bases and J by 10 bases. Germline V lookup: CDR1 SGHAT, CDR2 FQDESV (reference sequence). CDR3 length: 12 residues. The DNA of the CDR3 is TGTGCCAGCAGCTCACAGGGGGGAGAGCAGTTCTTC. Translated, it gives CASSSQGGEQFF.

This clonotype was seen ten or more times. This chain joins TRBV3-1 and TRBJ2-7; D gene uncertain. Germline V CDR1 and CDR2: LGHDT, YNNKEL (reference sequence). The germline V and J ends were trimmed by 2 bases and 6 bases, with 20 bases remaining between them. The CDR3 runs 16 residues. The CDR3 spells CASSQWSSKTAIEQYF. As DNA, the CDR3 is TGTGCCAGCAGCCAATGGTCCTCTAAGACCGCGATCGAGCAGTACTTC.

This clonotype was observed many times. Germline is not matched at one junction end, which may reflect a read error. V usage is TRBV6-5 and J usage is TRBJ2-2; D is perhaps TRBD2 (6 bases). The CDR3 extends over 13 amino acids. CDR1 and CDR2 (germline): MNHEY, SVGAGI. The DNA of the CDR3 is TGCGCCAGCCTAGCGTCGAACACCGGGGAGCTGTTTTTT. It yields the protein CASLASNTGELFF.

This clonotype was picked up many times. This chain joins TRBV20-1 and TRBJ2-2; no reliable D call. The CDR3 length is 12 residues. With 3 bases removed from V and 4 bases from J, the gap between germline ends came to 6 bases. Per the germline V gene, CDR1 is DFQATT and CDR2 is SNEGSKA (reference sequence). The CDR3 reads CSARRPTGELFF. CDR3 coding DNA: TGCAGTGCTAGGCGGCCCACCGGGGAGCTGTTTTTT.

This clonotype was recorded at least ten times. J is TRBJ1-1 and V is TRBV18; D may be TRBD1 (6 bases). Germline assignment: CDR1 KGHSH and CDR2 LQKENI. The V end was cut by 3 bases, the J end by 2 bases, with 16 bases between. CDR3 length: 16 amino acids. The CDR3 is CASSPPRGGLNTEAFF. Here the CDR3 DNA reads TGTGCCAGCTCACCCCCCCGCGGGGGCCTCAACACTGAAGCTTTCTTT.

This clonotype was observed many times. This CDR3 is CASSLGVRTDTQYF. CDR3 nucleotides: TGTGCCAGCAGTTTAGGTGTTCGCACAGATACGCAGTATTTT. The chain combines TRBV12-3 or TRBV12-4 with TRBJ2-3; D unclear. Deletions cut 1 base from V and 1 base from J, with 6 bases between. The CDR3 has 14 residues.

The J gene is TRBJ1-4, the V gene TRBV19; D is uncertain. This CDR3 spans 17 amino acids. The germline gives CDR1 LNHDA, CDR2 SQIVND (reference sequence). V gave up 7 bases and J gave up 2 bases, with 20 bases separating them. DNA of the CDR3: TGTGCCAGTACCCGACCCGATCGGGGAGGGACTAATGAAAAACTGTTTTTT. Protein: CASTRPDRGGTNEKLFF.

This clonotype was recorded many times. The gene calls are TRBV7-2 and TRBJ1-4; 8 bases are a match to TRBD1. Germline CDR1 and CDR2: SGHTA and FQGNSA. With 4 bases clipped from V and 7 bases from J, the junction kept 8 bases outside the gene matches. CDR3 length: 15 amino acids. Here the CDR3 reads CASSSDRGWAEKLFF. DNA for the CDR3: TGTGCCAGCAGCTCCGACAGGGGATGGGCTGAAAAACTGTTTTTT.

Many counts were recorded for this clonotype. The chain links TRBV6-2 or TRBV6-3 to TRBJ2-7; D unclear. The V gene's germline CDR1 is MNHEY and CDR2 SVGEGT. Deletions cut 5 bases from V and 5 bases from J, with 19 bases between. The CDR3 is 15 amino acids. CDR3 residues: CASSQYNGLIDEQYF. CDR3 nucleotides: TGTGCCAGCAGTCAGTACAACGGGTTGATCGACGAGCAGTACTTC.

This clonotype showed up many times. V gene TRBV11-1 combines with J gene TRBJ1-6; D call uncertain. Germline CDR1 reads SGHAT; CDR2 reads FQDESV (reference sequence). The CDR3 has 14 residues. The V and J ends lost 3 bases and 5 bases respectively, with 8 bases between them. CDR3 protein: CASSFGRNNSPLHF. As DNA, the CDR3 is TGTGCCAGCAGCTTCGGGCGGAATAATTCACCCCTCCACTTT.

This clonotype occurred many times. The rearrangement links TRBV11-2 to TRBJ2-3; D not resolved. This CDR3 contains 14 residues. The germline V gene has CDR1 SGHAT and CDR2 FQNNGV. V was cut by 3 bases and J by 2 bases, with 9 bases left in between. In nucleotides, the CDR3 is TGTGCCAGCAGCTTCGTCTCCACCACAGATACGCAGTATTTT. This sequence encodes CASSFVSTTDTQYF. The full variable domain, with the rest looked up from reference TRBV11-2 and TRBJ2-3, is EAGVAQSPRYKIIEKRQSVAFWCNPISGHATLYWYQQILGQGPKLLIQFQNNGVVDDSQLPKDRFSAERLKGVDSTLKIQPAKLEDSAVYLCASSFVSTTDTQYFGPGTRLTVL.

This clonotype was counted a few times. In nucleotides, the CDR3 is TGTGCCAGCAGCCAAGTTATTGGAGGGGTCGAGCAGTACTTC. Translated, it gives CASSQVIGGVEQYF. The V call is TRBV3-1, the J call TRBJ2-7, with D maybe TRBD2 (6 bases). V was shortened by 1 base and J by 6 bases, with 13 bases between the two germline ends. CDR3 length equals 14 residues. The germline V gene encodes CDR1 LGHDT and CDR2 YNNKEL (reference sequence).